This TCR beta chain was sequenced in a study of blood T cell repertoires in COVID-19. Background on the study: Acute and convalescent COVID-19 specimens originated in the United States, Italy and Spain. Sources were T cells, B-cell-depleted T cells, or PBMCs; the material itself was cDNA or gDNA.

The study assigned cohorts using participant-reported clinical history. Two consecutive negative NP/OP PCR tests, clearance, or resolved symptoms defined Cohort 3 recovery. Only in-frame clones appear in the TCRdb table, and some are missing; sequencing was by immunoSEQ multiplex PCR. The sample includes approximately 170,000 clones, roughly 84% of them seen just once. The sequence was obtained from a woman aged 45 to 65 who had recovered from COVID-19. The sequenced sample consisted of PBMCs or T cells enriched from blood (not recorded which).

The CDR3 sequence is CASSLVLAGGPETQYF. The CDR3 DNA follows: TGCGCCAGCAGCTTGGTTCTAGCGGGGGGGCCAGAGACCCAGTACTTC. The V call is TRBV5-1, the J call TRBJ2-5; 12 nucleotides align to TRBD2. Germline lookup yields CDR1 SGHRS and CDR2 YFSETQ. V dropped 0 bases and J dropped 4; count of bases not matched to a gene: 4. The CDR3 spans 16 residues.